This record looks at one T cell receptor beta chain sequence and its context. This clonotype was recorded at least ten times. The target of this receptor is not known. Base-call qualities are not available, and no considerably larger clone is one nucleotide away. The sample comes from a study of molecular identifiers for immune sequencing clone quantification (dated by TCRdb to 2017 to 2018). Background on the whole study: For a replicate experiment, RNA from approximately 20,000 or 100,000 naive CD8 T cells was divided into five aliquots, and four of the five aliquots were sequenced. CD8 T cells were used in a methods study to benchmark molecular-identifier clustering-based TCR repertoire sequencing (MIDCIRS) and TCR RNA copy counting.

The cysteine opens and the phenylalanine closes a CDR3 of 16 amino acids. Of the read, only the CDR3 DNA is kept; its 48 bases are in frame from base 1. V is trimmed back by 3 bases and J by 7 bases, and the junction contains 10 bases that no gene match accounts for. Naive CD8 T cell libraries were made from roughly 18,000 to 920,000 sorted cells using 10%, 30% or 50% of purified RNA. Naive CD8 T cells, defined as CD8+CD4-CCR7+CD45RA+, were FACS-sorted into RLT Plus buffer on a BD FACSAria II. To test detection sensitivity, Jurkat RNA equivalent to over 8 TCR copies was spiked into samples of about 19,000-1,000,000 naive CD8 T cells. CD8 T cells were enriched with RosetteSep CD8+ T Cell Enrichment Cocktail and Ficoll-Paque, followed by ACK red cell lysis. The method behind the library was PCR. The reads were generated on a NextSeq 500. Bulk TCR libraries were made following a previously described method, with the TCR primers given in Table S5. Total RNA was purified with the Qiagen AllPrep DNA/RNA kit. Before analysis, reads from multiple sequencing runs of one library were combined. The original methods were these. Reads were retained only if the reads had an exact TCR constant sequence, and the retained reads were trimmed to 150 nt and grouped according to their 12-nt molecular barcodes. Reads inside each barcode group were sub-clustered using a 15% Levenshtein threshold, and a quality-weighted consensus sequence was constructed for each RNA molecule. Non-functional sequences were removed, as were lower-count sequences one edit away from another. Based on fitting two negative binomial distributions, any barcode sub-cluster with under 20% of the maximum read count was discarded. Clones were called with MiXCR by TCRdb after fastp trimmed the public reads at Q25, and only in-frame beta chains were retained. Records with the same CDR3 protein are collapsed into one entry carrying the most frequent genes and DNA. TCRdb's processing, not the study's, gives the V and J calls here. The sample table lists approximately 500,000 distinct CDR3 sequences, around 23% of them with a count of one. The ten largest clones capture around 0.78% of the sample.

Overall results and qualifications from the work: The sizes of highly expanded clones could end up underestimated when identical TCR molecules share a barcode. The naive libraries included spiked-in Jurkat TCR RNA (around 9 copies' worth), and this Jurkat TCR RNA is not part of the donor repertoire. In CMV-specific effector cells, clones with more than 20 RNA copies contained over 99% of molecules, whereas in naive cells such clones contained under 1% of molecules. About 3 recovered TCR RNA copies per cell were obtained by modeling, versus about 10 by digital PCR, implying a capture efficiency of about 30%. Without barcode sub-clustering, chimeric consensus sequences inflated TCR diversity; chimeras reached as high as 47%. Spiked-in Jurkat TCR RNA equivalent to a single cell was reported to be detectable even among approximately 1.1 million naive CD8 T cells.

This TCR was recovered from a human donor in good health. Some libraries in this study had Jurkat cell RNA spiked in. The V gene is TRBV23-1 and the J gene is TRBJ2-5; 11 middle bases align to TRBD1. TRBV23-1 is an ORF, and what it does is uncertain. The sequenced sample was naive CD8+ T cells from blood, with Jurkat cell RNA spiked in. Sample cell subset or site, as interpreted from the label and publication: FACS-sorted CD8+CD4-CCR7+CD45RA+ naive T cells. The CDR3 is CASSHPGTGGKGTQYF. The DNA sequence is given as TGCGCCAGCAGTCATCCGGGGACAGGGGGTAAAGGGACCCAGTACTTC.